The rows below give T cell receptor beta chains drawn from one sample of a study of cytotoxic CD8 clonotypes in ibrutinib-treated CLL. TCRdb's copy holds only in-frame clones and misses some; the assay was immunoSEQ multiplex PCR. Among some 200,000 clones listed, more than 75% were seen once. Here the sequenced sample was PBMCs, taken after 12 months of ibrutinib treatment. The receptors shown here come from a human donor with chronic lymphocytic leukemia. Both conserved end residues are part of each CDR3. The order of the fields is clone size, D gene, J gene, V gene, CDR3 protein, CDR3 DNA. The D gene is left open where the match is weak. Clone size is stated in some rows and not others, as once, few, many or a class when expanded.

NA NA TRBJ2-5 TRBV7-8 CASSLGGGREETQYF TGTGCCAGCAGCTTAGGTGGGGGGCGGGAAGAGACCCAGTACTTC
NA NA TRBJ1-2 TRBV30 CAWSLQETYGYTF TGTGCCTGGAGTCTCCAGGAAACCTATGGCTACACCTTC
NA NA TRBJ2-6 TRBV14 CASSQWGMGSGANVLTF TGTGCCAGCAGCCAATGGGGGATGGGCTCTGGGGCCAACGTCCTGACTTTC
NA NA TRBJ2-7 TRBV6-1 CASSVTVEQYF TGTGCCAGCAGTGTGACGGTCGAGCAGTACTTC
NA NA TRBJ2-2 TRBV25-1 CASSAPDSANTGELFF TGTGCCAGCAGTGCCCCGGACAGCGCGAACACCGGGGAGCTGTTTTTT
NA NA TRBJ2-7 TRBV28 CASTRETYEQYF TGTGCCAGCACTCGGGAAACCTACGAGCAGTACTTC
few NA TRBJ2-1 TRBV5-5 CASSPNGNEQFF TGTGCCAGCAGCCCGAATGGGAATGAGCAGTTCTTC
few NA TRBJ2-7 TRBV6-5 CASSYSRGTPYEQYF TGTGCCAGCAGTTACTCCAGGGGTACCCCATACGAGCAGTACTTC
NA TRBD2 TRBJ2-3 TRBV12-5 CASAPGLARTDTQYF TGTGCTAGTGCCCCGGGACTAGCAAGGACAGATACGCAGTATTTT
NA NA TRBJ1-5 TRBV5-6 CASSLDGRGNQPQHF TGTGCCAGCAGCTTGGATGGCAGGGGAAATCAGCCCCAGCATTTT
NA NA TRBJ2-5 TRBV5-1 CASSLEDWEETQYF TGCGCCAGCAGCTTGGAAGACTGGGAAGAGACCCAGTACTTC
NA NA TRBJ2-5 TRBV9 CASSVVGSGVQETQYF TGTGCCAGCAGCGTAGTGGGTAGCGGAGTACAAGAGACCCAGTACTTC
NA TRBD1 TRBJ1-2 TRBV5-4 CASSLAFRGTAGYTF TGTGCCAGCAGCTTGGCCTTCAGGGGGACGGCTGGCTACACCTTC
many NA TRBJ2-7 TRBV25-1 CASSGKRVGEQYF TGTGCCAGCAGTGGGAAAAGGGTGGGCGAGCAGTACTTC
few NA TRBJ1-2 TRBV20-1 CSARPVDYTF TGCAGTGCTAGACCGGTGGACTACACCTTC
NA TRBD1 TRBJ2-7 TRBV7-3 CASSFQGAGEQYF TGTGCCAGCAGCTTTCAGGGGGCGGGTGAGCAGTACTTC
NA TRBD1 TRBJ1-5 TRBV27 CASRRRGGTGSPLQPQHF TGTGCCAGCCGGAGGAGGGGGGGGACAGGGTCCCCCTTGCAGCCCCAGCATTTT
NA TRBD2 TRBJ2-1 TRBV5-4 CASSFTGTGLTSGSYNEQFF TGTGCCAGCAGCTTCACCGGGACAGGGTTGACTAGCGGGAGTTACAATGAGCAGTTCTTC
NA NA TRBJ2-7 TRBV27 CASSLFGSYEQYF TGTGCCAGCAGTTTATTTGGCAGCTACGAGCAGTACTTC
NA NA TRBJ1-1 TRBV6-1 CASSEYTEAFF TGTGCCAGCAGTGAGTACACTGAAGCTTTCTTT
NA NA TRBJ2-3 TRBV7-3 CASSLGQSTDTQYF TGTGCCAGCAGCTTAGGGCAGTCCACAGATACGCAGTATTTT
few NA TRBJ1-5 TRBV6-1 CASRGAGNQPQHF TGTGCCAGCAGGGGGGCGGGCAATCAGCCCCAGCATTTT
NA TRBD2 TRBJ2-1 TRBV7-9 CASSLGTSGTNEQFF TGTGCCAGCAGCCTTGGGACTAGCGGGACGAATGAGCAGTTCTTC
many NA TRBJ2-5 TRBV4-1 CASSQVTGGGLQETQYF TGCGCCAGCAGCCAGGTTACTGGCGGGGGCCTCCAAGAGACCCAGTACTTC
NA TRBD1 TRBJ2-7 TRBV18 CASSPGQETEQYF TGTGCCAGCTCACCCGGACAGGAGACCGAGCAGTACTTC
NA NA TRBJ1-1 TRBV11-3 CASSLDMNTEAFF TGTGCCAGCAGCTTAGACATGAACACTGAAGCTTTCTTT
NA NA TRBJ1-1 TRBV30 CAWRPGRGNTEAFF TGTGCCTGGAGACCAGGTAGAGGGAACACTGAAGCTTTCTTT
NA NA TRBJ1-2 TRBV14 CASSGSGWSPHYGYTF TGTGCCAGCAGTGGGAGTGGTTGGTCGCCCCATTATGGCTACACCTTC
NA TRBD2 TRBJ2-5 TRBV4-1 CASSPGTSGQRGTQYF TGCGCCAGCAGCCCTGGGACTAGCGGGCAGCGGGGGACCCAGTACTTC
NA NA TRBJ2-7 TRBV15 CATSGKRYPIYEQYF TGTGCCACCAGCGGAAAGCGGTATCCCATCTACGAGCAGTACTTC
NA TRBD1 TRBJ2-7 TRBV7-9 CASSLTPGTGPSYEQYF TGTGCCAGCAGCTTAACTCCCGGGACAGGGCCCTCCTACGAGCAGTACTTC
few NA TRBJ2-4 TRBV21-1 CASSKVIGDF TGTGCCAGCAGCAAAGTAATAGGGGACTTC
NA TRBD1 TRBJ2-3 TRBV5-1 CASSLQGAGTDTQYF TGCGCCAGCAGCTTGCAGGGGGCGGGAACAGATACGCAGTATTTT
NA TRBD1 TRBJ2-5 TRBV19 CASSVPGQGTETQYF TGTGCCAGTAGTGTACCGGGACAGGGTACAGAGACCCAGTACTTC
NA NA TRBJ1-5 TRBV28 CASSSYQPQHF TGTGCCAGCAGTTCCTATCAGCCCCAGCATTTT
NA NA TRBJ1-2 TRBV19 CATLQGLGGYTF TGTGCCACCCTACAGGGCTTGGGTGGCTACACCTTC
NA NA TRBJ2-7 TRBV27 CASSRTTTYEQYF TGTGCCAGCAGTAGGACAACCACCTACGAGCAGTACTTC
NA TRBD1 TRBJ1-1 TRBV10-3 CAISLDRVTEAFF TGTGCCATCAGTCTGGACAGGGTCACTGAAGCTTTCTTT
NA NA TRBJ1-6 TRBV6-1 CASSESIGGSPLHF TGTGCCAGCAGTGAATCCATCGGGGGGTCACCCCTCCACTTT
NA NA TRBJ2-2 TRBV2 CASSYHGELFF TGTGCCAGCAGCTACCACGGGGAGCTGTTTTTT
NA NA TRBJ2-1 TRBV28 CASSPPKNGILNEQFF TGTGCCAGCAGTCCCCCGAAGAACGGGATACTCAATGAGCAGTTCTTC
few NA TRBJ2-7 TRBV5-4 CASSPGSHYEQYF TGTGCCAGCAGCCCGGGATCCCACTACGAGCAGTACTTC
few NA TRBJ1-2 TRBV27 CASSPLADYGYTF TGTGCCAGCAGTCCGTTGGCTGACTATGGCTACACCTTC
few NA TRBJ1-2 TRBV15 CATSRDSRGYTF TGTGCCACCAGCAGAGATTCCAGGGGCTACACCTTC
once NA TRBJ2-5 TRBV5-1 CASSPRLVETQYF TGCGCCAGCAGCCCCCGGCTAGTAGAGACCCAGTACTTC
few NA TRBJ1-1 TRBV4-1 CASSQDGAGWDEAFF TGCGCCAGCAGCCAAGATGGGGCAGGGTGGGATGAAGCTTTCTTT
NA TRBD1 TRBJ2-4 TRBV10-3 CAISETGTGGNIQYF TGTGCCATCAGTGAAACCGGGACAGGGGGAAACATTCAGTACTTC
NA NA TRBJ2-7 TRBV28 CASMRLGVEQYF TGTGCCAGCATGAGATTGGGGGTAGAGCAGTACTTC